These 26 T cell receptor beta chains came from one sample sequenced in a study of regulatory T cells in long-lasting Graves disease. Building the TCR beta libraries relied on iRepertoire HTBI primers, and CDR3 regions underwent Arm-PCR. TCRdb independently ran MiXCR on the multiplex PCR reads; one entry per CDR3 protein. The sample includes 400,000 to 500,000 distinct CDR3 sequences, over 20% seen only once; the top ten take roughly an eighth. This sample's time point: persistent/refractory GD, antithyroid drugs over 5 years with positive TRAb. After RNA was extracted from PBMCs, the TCR library was made from it. Sample: peripheral blood mononuclear cells (PBMCs), taken when the disease was refractory, from a patient treated with antithyroid drugs. The origin of the receptors is a female donor with Graves disease.

The J gene is TRBJ2-7, the V gene TRBV28; 13 positions agree with TRBD2. Trimming cost V 5 bases and J 4 bases; bases outside gene matches: 14. The CDR3 runs to 18 residues. The germline V gene has CDR1 MDHEN and CDR2 SYDVKM. DNA of the CDR3: TGTGCCAGCAGTCCCGGGACTAGCGGGATCTCCATATTATACGAGCAGTACTTC. Amino acid sequence: CASSPGTSGISILYEQYF.

The chain combines TRBV5-4 with TRBJ1-1, with a weak D call TRBD1 (5 bases). Germline V gene data show CDR1 as SGHNT and CDR2 as YYREEE (reference sequence). The CDR3 has 16 residues. V was shortened by 5 bases and J by 0 bases, with 17 bases between the two germline ends. The DNA of the CDR3 is TGTGCCAGCAGTCGTGACAGCCCTAACATGAACACTGAAGCTTTCTTT. Amino acids: CASSRDSPNMNTEAFF.

The chain combines TRBV7-9 with TRBJ2-5; no clear D gene. CDR1 and CDR2 from the germline V gene are SEHNR and FQNEAQ (reference sequence). This CDR3 region has 14 residues. V lost 1 base and J 5 bases, leaving 11 bases between the germline ends. CDR3 residues: CASSLDLRAETQYF. The CDR3 nucleotides are TGTGCCAGCAGCTTAGATTTACGTGCTGAGACCCAGTACTTC.

This clonotype appeared a few times. This rearrangement joins TRBV3-1 to TRBJ2-7; 8 bases are shared with TRBD1. The V and J ends lost 8 bases and 4 bases, in that order; junction bases with no gene match: 7. The germline V gene has CDR1 LGHDT and CDR2 YNNKEL (reference sequence). The CDR3 runs 13 residues. This CDR3 is CASGYQGAYEQYF. The CDR3 DNA reads as TGTGCCAGCGGGTATCAGGGGGCGTACGAGCAGTACTTC.

This clonotype occurred a few times. A junction boundary mismatches the germline segment, possibly from a read error. This chain uses TRBV24-1 with TRBJ2-7; D is unresolved. CDR1 is KGHDR and CDR2 is SFDVKD in the germline V gene. The CDR3 loop spans 15 amino acids. Here the CDR3 reads CTTSDSTEFPYEQYF. The DNA for the CDR3 is TGTACCACCAGTGATTCGACGGAGTTCCCCTACGAGCAGTACTTC.

Regarding this clonotype: A read error may explain this, as a much larger clone is one base away. The chain combines TRBV10-1 with TRBJ1-5; possibly TRBD1 for D (5 bases). Germline CDR1 reads WNHNN; CDR2 reads SYGVQD (reference sequence). The CDR3 is made up of 17 amino acids. The CDR3 sequence: CARSHAKGTQEGQPQHF. Here the CDR3 DNA reads TGTGCCCGCAGCCACGCAAAGGGGACTCAGGAGGGCCAGCCCCAGCATTTT.

This clonotype appeared many times. The genes are TRBV10-3 and TRBJ2-5; a possible D gene is TRBD1 (6 bases). V lost 4 bases, J lost 4 bases, and 7 bases lay in between. The CDR3 runs 12 residues. The germline V gene encodes CDR1 ENHRY and CDR2 SYGVKD. CDR3 sequence: CAISVQGETQYF. The CDR3, as DNA: TGTGCCATCAGTGTACAGGGAGAGACCCAGTACTTC.

This clonotype was counted at least ten times. V is TRBV5-1 and J is TRBJ1-4, with no clear D. CDR1 is SGHRS and CDR2 is YFSETQ in the germline V gene. The CDR3 is 13 residues long. Trimming cost V 4 bases and J 11 bases, with 15 bases left between them. CDR3 in DNA: TGCGCCAGCAGCGGGGTCGAGGATGGTAAACTGTTTTTT. This codes for CASSGVEDGKLFF. The complete variable domain, with remaining parts taken from reference TRBV5-1 and TRBJ1-4, reads KAGVTQTPRYLIKTRGQQVTLSCSPISGHRSVSWYQQTPGQGLQFLFEYFSETQRNKGNFPGRFSGRQFSNSRSEMNVSTLELGDSALYLCASSGVEDGKLFFGSGTQLSVL.

V usage is TRBV3-1 and J usage is TRBJ1-1; D possibly corresponds to TRBD1 (5 bases). Germline-derived CDR1 and CDR2 are LGHDT and YNNKEL (reference sequence). The length of the CDR3 is 15 residues. Trimming took off 1 base at V and 7 bases at J, with 16 bases between the two ends. The CDR3 DNA reads as TGTGCCAGCAGCCAAGTAGGTGCAGGGAAGGGTGAAGCTTTCTTT. Protein: CASSQVGAGKGEAFF.

There are many counts of this clonotype. The V and J genes are TRBV11-2 and TRBJ2-7; unclear D gene. The germline V gene encodes CDR1 SGHAT and CDR2 FQNNGV. The V end was cut by 4 bases, the J end by 5 bases, with 6 bases between. This CDR3 region has 11 residues. The CDR3 nucleotides are TGTGCCAGCAGCTGGGCGGACGAGCAGTACTTC. Translation gives CASSWADEQYF.

This chain uses TRBV7-9 with TRBJ2-5; 10 bases line up with TRBD1. Germline CDR1 reads SEHNR; CDR2 reads FQNEAQ (reference sequence). This CDR3 comprises 15 residues. J gave up 5 bases and V 5 bases, and 8 bases lay outside the gene matches. The DNA for the CDR3 is TGTGCCAGCAGCCCGGGGACAGGGGTTTATGAGACCCAGTACTTC. It yields the protein CASSPGTGVYETQYF.

V usage is TRBV2 and J usage is TRBJ2-3; 7 nucleotides align to TRBD2. The CDR3 extends over 12 amino acids. Trimming took 10 bases from V and 3 from J; bases not matched to a gene: 4. CDR1 SNHLY and CDR2 FYNNEI come from the germline V gene. CDR3 region: CATSLATDTQYF. CDR3 DNA: TGTGCCACTTCACTAGCGACAGATACGCAGTATTTT.

The V and J genes are TRBV7-9 and TRBJ2-7; 8 bases fit TRBD1. The junction had 8 bases not matched to a gene; V was cut back by 7 bases and J by 3 bases. Germline V gene lookup returns CDR1 SEHNR and CDR2 FQNEAQ (reference sequence). The CDR3 is 14 residues long. CDR3 DNA: TGTGCCAGCAACCAAGGGGGACAGGTCTACGAGCAGTACTTC. Protein: CASNQGGQVYEQYF.

In the case of this clonotype: Sequence at one end of the junction differs from germline and may be a read error. The chain couples TRBV6-2 or TRBV6-3 to TRBJ1-1, with D perhaps TRBD1 (5 bases). This CDR3 is 15 amino acids long. Germline V gene lookup returns CDR1 MNHEY and CDR2 SVGEGT. CDR3 region: CAGSELGGGDTEAFF. CDR3 DNA sequence: TGTGCCGGCAGTGAATTGGGGGGAGGGGACACTGAAGCTTTCTTT.

This clonotype was picked up many times. V and J are TRBV6-1 and TRBJ1-5; no definite D call. The ends were cut back, 6 bases at V and 3 bases at J, with 12 bases in the middle. The CDR3 is 14 residues long. Germline CDR1 reads MNHNS; CDR2 reads SASEGT. The CDR3 coding sequence is TGTGCCAGCAGAATGACGCTTGACAATCAGCCCCAGCATTTT. Its protein product is CASRMTLDNQPQHF.

J is TRBJ2-7 and V is TRBV28; TRBD1 is a possible D gene (6 bases). The ends were cut back, 4 bases at V and 2 bases at J, with 15 bases in the middle. Germline loops: CDR1 MDHEN, CDR2 SYDVKM. This CDR3 has 15 residues. CDR3: CASSSRLEGAYEQYF. The CDR3 region has the DNA TGTGCCAGCAGTTCCCGGTTAGAGGGGGCCTACGAGCAGTACTTC.

In regard to this clonotype: Given a much more abundant clone one base away, this may be a read error. The chain couples TRBV6-1 to TRBJ2-7; TRBD1 matches at 8 bases. This CDR3 contains 15 residues. Per germline, CDR1 MNHNS and CDR2 SASEGT. CDR3 in amino acids: CANSEPPDRGYEQYF. In DNA form, the CDR3 reads TGTGCCAACAGTGAACCCCCCGACAGGGGTTACGAGCAGTACTTC.

This clonotype was observed a few times. For the CDR3, the DNA is TGTGCCAGCAGCTTGGGAATCGACGGACAAGAGACCCAGTACTTC. Translated, it gives CASSLGIDGQETQYF. V usage is TRBV5-5 and J usage is TRBJ2-5; D call uncertain. The germline gives CDR1 SGHKS, CDR2 YYEKEE (reference sequence). This CDR3 spans 15 amino acids. V was clipped by 0 bases and J by 2 bases, with 11 bases between them. Supplemented by reference TRBV5-5 and TRBJ2-5, the full variable domain reads DAGVTQSPTHLIKTRGQQVTLRCSPISGHKSVSWYQQVLGQGPQFIFQYYEKEERGRGNFPDRFSARQFPNYSSELNVNALLLGDSALYLCASSLGIDGQETQYFGPGTRLLVL.

This clonotype was observed once. The chain recombines TRBV6-4 with TRBJ2-3, with 8 bases that match TRBD1. The germline V gene has CDR1 MRHNA and CDR2 SNTAGT. The CDR3 length is 14 residues. J was trimmed by 6 bases and V by 6 bases; bases with no gene match: 8. This CDR3 reads CASSDRGGDDTQYF. CDR3 nucleotide sequence: TGTGCCAGCAGCGACAGGGGTGGTGACGATACGCAGTATTTT.

This clonotype occurred a few times. The gene calls are TRBV4-2 and TRBJ2-5; the match to TRBD1 covers 7 bases. The germline V gene has CDR1 LGHNA and CDR2 YNFKEQ. Unmatched junction bases numbered 7, after V lost 4 bases and J lost 5 bases. This CDR3 has 14 amino acids. The CDR3 spells CASSRDRMDETQYF. DNA of the CDR3: TGTGCCAGCAGCCGGGACAGAATGGATGAGACCCAGTACTTC.

The genes are TRBV5-6 and TRBJ2-2; D gene unclear. V was cut by 3 bases and J by 1 base, with 16 bases left in between. The CDR3 spans 17 residues. Per the germline V gene, CDR1 is SGHDT and CDR2 is YYEEEE. The CDR3 reads CASSSLKLSGNTGELFF. CDR3 in DNA: TGTGCCAGCAGCTCTCTTAAGTTATCAGGGAACACCGGGGAGCTGTTTTTT.

J is TRBJ2-5 and V is TRBV5-1, with 13 bases that match TRBD2. The CDR3 is made up of 16 amino acids. V was pared by 4 bases and J by 7 bases, with 10 bases of the junction left unmatched. Germline CDR1 and CDR2: SGHRS and YFSETQ. The CDR3 DNA reads TGCGCCAGCAGCCCCGGACTAGCGGGAGACGGTGGGACCCAGTACTTC. As protein: CASSPGLAGDGGTQYF.

The sample holds many counts of this clonotype. This chain links TRBV5-5 with TRBJ1-4; D remains unclear. In germline, CDR1 is SGHKS, CDR2 YYEKEE (reference sequence). V shed 0 bases and J shed 9 bases, with 18 bases lying between them. The CDR3 extends over 16 amino acids. The CDR3 bases are TGTGCCAGCAGCTTGGCCCAGGCTCCGGCGGCTAAAAAACTGTTTTTT. It yields the protein CASSLAQAPAAKKLFF.

The genes are TRBV7-8 and TRBJ2-5; unclear D gene. Germline V lookup: CDR1 SGHVS, CDR2 FQNEAQ. The V end lost 5 bases, the J end lost 4 bases, and 26 bases lay between the germline ends. The CDR3 contains 18 residues. The CDR3: CASSPLGLWQAPRETQYF. In DNA form, the CDR3 reads TGTGCCAGCAGCCCTCTTGGTCTCTGGCAGGCCCCAAGAGAGACCCAGTACTTC.

This clonotype came up many times. A read error may produce the germline difference seen at one junction end. The chain carries TRBV6-1 and TRBJ1-4, with TRBD1 matching 9 bases. Germline assignment: CDR1 MNHNS and CDR2 SASEGT. The CDR3 totals 14 residues. CDR3 residues: CASNEPGQGEKLFF. In DNA, the CDR3 is TGTGCCAGCAATGAACCGGGACAGGGCGAAAAACTGTTTTTT.

This clonotype was counted ten times or more. The V and J genes are TRBV6-5 and TRBJ2-7; the match to TRBD1 covers 8 bases. Looked up from germline, CDR1 is MNHEY and CDR2 is SVGAGI. Trimming removed 4 bases from V and 0 bases from J; junction bases left unmatched: 17. The length of the CDR3 is 19 residues. CDR3 sequence: CASSFSPGTGSFDSYEQYF. The CDR3 region has the DNA TGTGCCAGCAGTTTCAGTCCCGGGACAGGATCATTCGACTCCTACGAGCAGTACTTC.